Listed below are T cell receptor beta chains from one sample, sequenced in a study of blood T cell repertoires in COVID-19. TCRdb keeps only in-frame clones here, not all; method: immunoSEQ multiplex PCR. Seen here are hundreds of thousands of clones, roughly 90% observed once, and the top ten hold roughly 3.3%. Sequencing was performed on PBMCs or T cells enriched from blood (not recorded which). The receptors come from a woman between 45 and 60 years old in a cohort exposed to, infected with or recovered from COVID-19 (not recorded which). Each CDR3 is given with its conserved first and last residue. The D gene is left open where the match is weak. Size tells how often a clone was seen (once, few, many) or the class of an expanded clone, and some rows leave it out.

TGTGCCACGCTAACTAAATCCAGGGGGCGTAGGACTGAAGCTTTCTTT	CATLTKSRGRRTEAFF	TRBD1	16	once	TRBV24-1	TRBJ1-1
TGCGCCAGCAGCCAAGATCTTAAGGGAGGGACTGAAGCTTTCTTT	CASSQDLKGGTEAFF	.	15	.	TRBV4-3	TRBJ1-1
TGTGCCAGCAGCTTAGTTGGCAGGGGGCAGGATCAGCCCCAGCATTTT	CASSLVGRGQDQPQHF	TRBD1	16	.	TRBV7-9	TRBJ1-5
TGTGCCAGCCGTGGGGGACAGGGTACCGTAAAGCAGTTCTTC	CASRGGQGTVKQFF	TRBD1	14	.	TRBV7-2	TRBJ2-1
TGCGCCAGCAGCCCCCTTGTTGGGACAGGTGGAAACACCATATATTTT	CASSPLVGTGGNTIYF	TRBD1	16	.	TRBV5-1	TRBJ1-3
TGTGCCAGCAGCTTGGGGACAGGGGATTCCACTGAAGCTTTCTTT	CASSLGTGDSTEAFF	TRBD1	15	.	TRBV5-4	TRBJ1-1
TGTGCCAGCAGCCTTCAAAGTAGCATCCCCGAAAACATTCAGTACTTC	CASSLQSSIPENIQYF	.	16	.	TRBV3-1/TRBV3-2	TRBJ2-4
TGTGCCTGGACCCCTGGACAGGGTAGCTATGGCTACACCTTC	CAWTPGQGSYGYTF	TRBD1	14	.	TRBV30	TRBJ1-2
TGTGCCAGCAGTCTAGGGGCTGTAAACACTGAAGCTTTCTTT	CASSLGAVNTEAFF	.	14	.	TRBV2	TRBJ1-1
TGCGCCAGCAGTCCAGTTAACACTGAAGCTTTCTTT	CASSPVNTEAFF	.	12	.	TRBV10-2	TRBJ1-1
TGTGCCAGCATCGGACTAGCGGGGGCCTACAATGAGCAGTTCTTC	CASIGLAGAYNEQFF	TRBD2	15	.	TRBV7-2	TRBJ2-1
TGTGCCAGCAGCGTAGAAGGGCTAGCGGGGGGGCCTGGAACCGGGGAGCTGTTTTTT	CASSVEGLAGGPGTGELFF	TRBD2	19	.	TRBV9	TRBJ2-2
TGTGCCAGCAGCCAAGATCGCAGGCGGGGCTACACAGATACGCAGTATTTT	CASSQDRRRGYTDTQYF	.	17	.	TRBV4-2	TRBJ2-3
TGTGCCAGCTCACCTTACACAGCCGAAGGAAACACCATATATTTT	CASSPYTAEGNTIYF	.	15	.	TRBV18	TRBJ1-3
TGTGCCAGCAGACCGCAGGGTAGCTCCTATAATTCACCCCTCCACTTT	CASRPQGSSYNSPLHF	.	16	once	TRBV25-1	TRBJ1-6
TGTGCCAGCAGCCCAACCGGACTAGAAGAGACCCAGTACTTC	CASSPTGLEETQYF	TRBD2	14	.	TRBV5-5	TRBJ2-5
TGTGCCTGGAGCCCTGGCAGGGCAAGTGGAAACACCATATATTTT	CAWSPGRASGNTIYF	.	15	.	TRBV30	TRBJ1-3
TGTGCCAGCAGTGGATCAGGGGGACGCAATCAGCCCCAGCATTTT	CASSGSGGRNQPQHF	TRBD1	15	.	TRBV2	TRBJ1-5
TGCGCCAGCAGCCAAGCCCTCGGGAGCTATAATTCACCCCTCCACTTT	CASSQALGSYNSPLHF	.	16	.	TRBV4-3	TRBJ1-6
TGTGCCAGCAGCTTGGGTATGGGCCGGGGGGGCCCCGGGGAGCTGTTTTTT	CASSLGMGRGGPGELFF	TRBD2	17	.	TRBV5-4	TRBJ2-2
TGCGCCAGCAGCGACCCCCTCAGACAGGCTGAAGCTTTCTTT	CASSDPLRQAEAFF	.	14	.	TRBV4-1	TRBJ1-1
TGTGCCAGCAGGTTCGGGAGCTCCTATAATTCACCCCTCCACTTT	CASRFGSSYNSPLHF	.	15	.	TRBV27	TRBJ1-6
TGTGCCAGCAGTGAAACACGGACAGGGGGCCGGGTGGAGCAGTACTTC	CASSETRTGGRVEQYF	TRBD1	16	.	TRBV25-1	TRBJ2-7
TGTGCCACCAGCAGACCGGACAGGGTCGACGAGCAGTACTTC	CATSRPDRVDEQYF	TRBD1	14	.	TRBV15	TRBJ2-7
TGCGCCAGCAGCCAAGGCTCTACAGGGTGGGGGTATGGCTACACCTTC	CASSQGSTGWGYGYTF	.	16	.	TRBV4-1	TRBJ1-2
TGTGCCACCAGTCTAGGGACAGCCCTAGCCAAAAACATTCAGTACTTC	CATSLGTALAKNIQYF	TRBD1	16	.	TRBV15	TRBJ2-4
TGTGCCAGCAGTTACTCGATCGAAATAAACTACGGGGAGGATACGCAGTATTTT	CASSYSIEINYGEDTQYF	.	18	once	TRBV6-2/TRBV6-3	TRBJ2-3
TGTGCCAGCGCGGAGGGATGGTTCCATGAGCAGTTCTTC	CASAEGWFHEQFF	.	13	.	TRBV6-5	TRBJ2-1
TGTGCCAGCAGCTTCAGGGGGCAGGGATATCAGCCCCAGCATTTT	CASSFRGQGYQPQHF	TRBD1	15	.	TRBV6-2/TRBV6-3	TRBJ1-5
TGTGCCAGCATCCTCGGGGGAGTGGGCACTGAAGCTTTCTTT	CASILGGVGTEAFF	.	14	.	TRBV6-5	TRBJ1-1
TGTGCCAGCAGCCGGGGACAGGATCGCGAGCAGTACTTC	CASSRGQDREQYF	TRBD1	13	.	TRBV5-4	TRBJ2-7
TGTGCCAGTAGAGACAGGGGGTCCTATGGCTACACCTTC	CASRDRGSYGYTF	TRBD1	13	.	TRBV19	TRBJ1-2
TGCGCCAGCAGCACCATTCCGCAGCCAGGCAACGAGCAGTACTTC	CASSTIPQPGNEQYF	.	15	once	TRBV5-1	TRBJ2-7
TGTGCCAGCAGTTTTAACTCGCAGGACAATCAGCCCCAGCATTTT	CASSFNSQDNQPQHF	.	15	.	TRBV28	TRBJ1-5
TGTGCCAGCAGCCAAGTCAGTCAGAACACCGGGGAGCTGTTTTTT	CASSQVSQNTGELFF	.	15	.	TRBV4-2	TRBJ2-2
TGCGCCAGCAGCGCGGAACCGGAACCAGAAGAGACCCAGTACTTC	CASSAEPEPEETQYF	.	15	.	TRBV5-1	TRBJ2-5